The 10 T cell receptor beta chains below all came from one sample that was sequenced in a study of T-cell reconstitution after alpha-beta-depleted transplantation in children. TCRbeta library construction was performed incorporating unique molecular identifiers. A single record per CDR3 protein comes from TCRdb applying MiXCR to the PCR reads. Among about 440,000 distinct CDR3 sequences listed, 43% were seen once. This specimen was PBMCs, taken before TCRalphabeta/CD19-depleted stem cell transplant. The receptors stem from a girl aged 2-10 years with aplastic anemia, due to receive a stem cell transplant.

This clonotype has ten or more counts. This CDR3 reads CASSPYSGRANEQFF. In DNA, the CDR3 is TGCGCCAGCAGTCCTTATAGCGGGAGGGCCAATGAGCAGTTCTTC. The chain carries TRBV5-1 and TRBJ2-1; TRBD2 matches at 11 bases. Per germline, CDR1 SGHRS and CDR2 YFSETQ. With 5 bases clipped from V and 6 bases from J, the junction kept 7 bases outside the gene matches. The CDR3 consists of 15 residues.

V gene TRBV10-3 combines with J gene TRBJ2-3; no clear D gene. This CDR3 comprises 14 residues. Trimming pared 2 bases from V and 4 bases from J, leaving 10 bases between. Germline V CDR1 and CDR2: ENHRY, SYGVKD. The CDR3 here is CAISEGPRSDTQYF. CDR3 in DNA: TGTGCCATCAGTGAGGGACCTAGGTCAGATACGCAGTATTTT.

This clonotype was recorded at least ten times. The rearrangement links TRBV6-1 to TRBJ1-2; D is unclear. Trimming cost V 5 bases and J 3 bases, with 10 bases left between them. Germline V lookup: CDR1 MNHNS, CDR2 SASEGT. This CDR3 spans 13 amino acids. DNA of the CDR3: TGTGCCAGCAGTCCAAATGAGTACTATGGCTACACCTTC. It specifies CASSPNEYYGYTF.

The rearrangement uses TRBV4-1 and TRBJ2-3; D gene ambiguous. The CDR3 length is 16 residues. Germline V CDR1 and CDR2: MGHRA, YSYEKL. The germline V and J ends were trimmed by 0 bases and 2 bases, with 12 bases remaining between them. The CDR3 DNA reads TGCGCCAGCAGCCAAGATTCCTACGCGGCCACAGATACGCAGTATTTT. Residues: CASSQDSYAATDTQYF.

The sample holds many counts of this clonotype. The chain combines TRBV28 with TRBJ2-1; D uncertain. Per germline, CDR1 MDHEN and CDR2 SYDVKM. The CDR3 totals 12 residues. V lost 6 bases and J lost 2, with 5 bases in between. The CDR3 region is CASSRTYNEQFF. CDR3 DNA: TGTGCCAGCAGCCGGACCTACAATGAGCAGTTCTTC.

The genes are TRBV20-1 and TRBJ2-1; 7 bases are a match to TRBD2. Germline V gene lookup returns CDR1 DFQATT and CDR2 SNEGSKA (reference sequence). The junction had 6 bases not matched to a gene; V was cut back by 7 bases and J by 6 bases. The CDR3 length is 12 residues. CDR3 DNA sequence: TGCAGTGAAGGGACTACCCCCAATGAGCAGTTCTTC. Residues: CSEGTTPNEQFF.

This clonotype was observed a single time. V usage is TRBV20-1 and J usage is TRBJ2-1; possible D gene TRBD2, 7 bases. V gave up 5 bases and J gave up 6 bases, with 26 bases separating them. The germline CDR1 and CDR2 sequences are DFQATT and SNEGSKA (reference sequence). CDR3 length: 17 residues. Written as DNA, the CDR3 is TGCAGTGCTGACCTCGAGGGGGAGGGTTGGGGCGCCAATGAGCAGTTCTTC. Translated, it gives CSADLEGEGWGANEQFF.

The rearrangement joins TRBV6-1 to TRBJ2-2; D is ambiguous. CDR1 and CDR2 (germline): MNHNS, SASEGT. V was shortened by 6 bases and J by 0 bases, with 14 bases between the two germline ends. The CDR3 spans 16 residues. The CDR3 coding sequence is TGTGCCAGCAGCCGGGCCGGCCCGACGAACACCGGGGAGCTGTTTTTT. Its protein product is CASSRAGPTNTGELFF.

The sample holds a few counts of this clonotype. This chain links TRBV4-1 with TRBJ1-5; D ambiguous. In germline, CDR1 is MGHRA, CDR2 YSYEKL. V lost 1 base and J 7 bases, leaving 14 bases between the germline ends. This CDR3 is 15 amino acids long. The CDR3: CASSQGAGSWQPQHF. CDR3 nucleotides: TGCGCCAGCAGCCAAGGTGCGGGGTCGTGGCAGCCCCAGCATTTT.

This chain connects TRBV2 to TRBJ2-3, with D perhaps matching TRBD2 (6 bases). V was pared by 7 bases and J by 3 bases, with 17 bases between. Per germline, CDR1 SNHLY and CDR2 FYNNEI. CDR3 size: 15 residues. Written as DNA, the CDR3 is TGTGCCAGCACCCTCGGAGGGCTCGCGACAGATACGCAGTATTTT. Translated, it gives CASTLGGLATDTQYF.